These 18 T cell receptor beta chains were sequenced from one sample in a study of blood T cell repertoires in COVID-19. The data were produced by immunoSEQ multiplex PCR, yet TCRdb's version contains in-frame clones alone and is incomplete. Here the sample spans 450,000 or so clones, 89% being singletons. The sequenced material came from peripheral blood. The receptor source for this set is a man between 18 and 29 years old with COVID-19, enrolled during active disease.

The CDR3 DNA follows: TGTGCCAGCAGCCAATACCGGACAGTAAGCTCCTACAATGAGCAGTTCTTC. Protein sequence: CASSQYRTVSSYNEQFF. The rearrangement uses TRBV3-1 (or the pseudogene TRBV3-2) and TRBJ2-1; TRBD1 is a possible D gene (6 bases). The CDR3 is 17 amino acids. Trimming took off 2 bases at V and 0 bases at J, with 14 bases between the two ends. CDR1 is LGHDT, CDR2 YNNKEL, per germline (reference sequence).

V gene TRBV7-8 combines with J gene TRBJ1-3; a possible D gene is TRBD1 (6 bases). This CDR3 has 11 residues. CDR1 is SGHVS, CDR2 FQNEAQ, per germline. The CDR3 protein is CASGTGNTIYF. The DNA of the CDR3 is TGTGCGAGCGGGACAGGAAACACCATATATTTT.

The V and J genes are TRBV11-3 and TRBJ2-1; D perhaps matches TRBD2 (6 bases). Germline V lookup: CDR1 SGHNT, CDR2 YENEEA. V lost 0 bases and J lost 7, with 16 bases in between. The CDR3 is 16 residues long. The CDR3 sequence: CASSLEGGVLGNEQFF. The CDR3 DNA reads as TGTGCCAGCAGCTTAGAGGGAGGTGTTTTGGGGAATGAGCAGTTCTTC.

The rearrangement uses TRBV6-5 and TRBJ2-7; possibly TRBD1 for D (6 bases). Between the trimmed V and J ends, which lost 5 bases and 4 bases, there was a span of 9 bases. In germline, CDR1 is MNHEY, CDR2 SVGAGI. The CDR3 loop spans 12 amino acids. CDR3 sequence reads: CASSQQGYEQYF. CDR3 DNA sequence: TGTGCCAGCAGTCAACAGGGTTACGAGCAGTACTTC.

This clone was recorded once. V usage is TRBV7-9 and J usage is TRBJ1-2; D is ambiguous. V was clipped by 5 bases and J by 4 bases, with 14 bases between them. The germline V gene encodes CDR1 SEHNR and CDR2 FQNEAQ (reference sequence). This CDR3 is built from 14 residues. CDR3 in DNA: TGTGCCAGCAGCATGTCGGTGGGCTTCTATGGCTACACCTTC. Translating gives CASSMSVGFYGYTF.

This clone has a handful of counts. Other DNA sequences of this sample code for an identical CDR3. CDR3 loop: CSVDSGNTGELFF. The CDR3 DNA follows: TGCAGCGTTGATTCCGGTAACACCGGGGAGCTGTTTTTT. This chain joins TRBV29-1 and TRBJ2-2; D ambiguous. Per germline, CDR1 SQVTM and CDR2 ANQGSEA. V dropped 3 bases and J dropped 2 bases, with 7 bases sitting between them. This CDR3 has 13 residues.

DNA for the CDR3: TGTGCCAGCGGGCGGGGGAGTCAGCCCCAGCATTTT. As protein: CASGRGSQPQHF. This sequence joins TRBV2 and TRBJ1-5; D may be TRBD1 (5 bases). Germline V gene data show CDR1 as SNHLY and CDR2 as FYNNEI. Trimming left V 8 bases short and J 6 bases short, with 11 bases between. The CDR3 has 12 amino acids.

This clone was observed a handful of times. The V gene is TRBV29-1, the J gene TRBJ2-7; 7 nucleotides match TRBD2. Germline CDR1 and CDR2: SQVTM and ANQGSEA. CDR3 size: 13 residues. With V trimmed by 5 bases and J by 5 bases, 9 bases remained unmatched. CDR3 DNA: TGCAGCGTTTCCGCGGGAGTGGGCCACGAGCAGTACTTC. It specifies CSVSAGVGHEQYF.

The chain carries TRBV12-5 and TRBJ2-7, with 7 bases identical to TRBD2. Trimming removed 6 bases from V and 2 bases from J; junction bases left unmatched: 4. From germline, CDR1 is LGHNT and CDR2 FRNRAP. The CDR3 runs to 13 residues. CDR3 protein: CASGERGAYEQYF. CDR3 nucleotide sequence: TGTGCTAGTGGAGAGCGGGGAGCCTACGAGCAGTACTTC.

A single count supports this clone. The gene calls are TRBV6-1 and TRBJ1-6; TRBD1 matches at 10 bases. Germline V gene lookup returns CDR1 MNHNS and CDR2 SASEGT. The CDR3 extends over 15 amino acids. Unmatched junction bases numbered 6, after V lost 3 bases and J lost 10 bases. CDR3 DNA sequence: TGTGCCAGCAGTGATGACAGGGGGCGACGATCACCCCTCCACTTT. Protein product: CASSDDRGRRSPLHF.

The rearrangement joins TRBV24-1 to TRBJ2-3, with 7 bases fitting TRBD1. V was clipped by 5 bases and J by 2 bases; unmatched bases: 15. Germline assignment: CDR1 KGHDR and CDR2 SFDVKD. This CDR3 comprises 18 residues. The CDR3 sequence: CATSAKPGQKTDTDTQYF. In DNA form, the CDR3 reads TGTGCCACCAGTGCGAAGCCGGGACAGAAAACAGACACAGATACGCAGTATTTT.

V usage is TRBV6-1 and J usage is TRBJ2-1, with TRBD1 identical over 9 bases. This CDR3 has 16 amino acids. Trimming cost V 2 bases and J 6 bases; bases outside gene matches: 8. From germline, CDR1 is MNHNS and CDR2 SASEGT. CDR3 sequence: CASSESLWDRVNEQFF. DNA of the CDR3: TGTGCCAGCAGTGAATCTTTGTGGGACAGGGTCAATGAGCAGTTCTTC.

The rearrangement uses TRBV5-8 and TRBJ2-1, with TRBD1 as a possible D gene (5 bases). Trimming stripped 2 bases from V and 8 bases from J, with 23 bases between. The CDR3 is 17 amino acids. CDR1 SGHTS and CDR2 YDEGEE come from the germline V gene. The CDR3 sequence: CASSFPLSPSQQDEQFF. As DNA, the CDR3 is TGTGCCAGCAGCTTCCCCCTTTCCCCGAGCCAACAGGATGAGCAGTTCTTC.

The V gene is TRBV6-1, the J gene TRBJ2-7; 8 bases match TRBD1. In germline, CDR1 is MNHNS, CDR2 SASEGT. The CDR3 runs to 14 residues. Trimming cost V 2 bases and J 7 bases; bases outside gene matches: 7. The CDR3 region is CASSEKGRGHEQYF. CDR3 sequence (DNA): TGTGCCAGCAGTGAAAAGGGCAGGGGGCATGAGCAGTACTTC.

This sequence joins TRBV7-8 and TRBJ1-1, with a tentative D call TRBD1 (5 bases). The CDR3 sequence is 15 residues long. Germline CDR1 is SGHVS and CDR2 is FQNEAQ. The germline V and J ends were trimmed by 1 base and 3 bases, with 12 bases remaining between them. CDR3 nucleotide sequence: TGTGCCAGCAGCTTAGTCCCAGGGCCGTACACTGAAGCTTTCTTT. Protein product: CASSLVPGPYTEAFF.

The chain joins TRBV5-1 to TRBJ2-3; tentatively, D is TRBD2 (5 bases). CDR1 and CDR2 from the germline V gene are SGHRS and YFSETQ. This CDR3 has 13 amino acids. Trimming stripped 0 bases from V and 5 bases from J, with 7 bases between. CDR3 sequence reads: CASSLGRRDTQYF. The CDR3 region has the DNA TGCGCCAGCAGCTTGGGGAGGAGAGATACGCAGTATTTT. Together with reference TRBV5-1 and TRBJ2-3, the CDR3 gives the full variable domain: KAGVTQTPRYLIKTRGQQVTLSCSPISGHRSVSWYQQTPGQGLQFLFEYFSETQRNKGNFPGRFSGRQFSNSRSEMNVSTLELGDSALYLCASSLGRRDTQYFGPGTRLTVL.

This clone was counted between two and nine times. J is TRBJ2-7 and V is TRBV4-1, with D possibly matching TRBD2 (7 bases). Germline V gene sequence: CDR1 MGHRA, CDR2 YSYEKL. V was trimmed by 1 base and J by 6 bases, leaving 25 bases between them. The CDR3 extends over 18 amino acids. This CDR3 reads CASSQGSSRGTILREQYF. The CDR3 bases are TGCGCCAGCAGCCAAGGGTCCAGTAGGGGGACTATCCTTCGCGAGCAGTACTTC.

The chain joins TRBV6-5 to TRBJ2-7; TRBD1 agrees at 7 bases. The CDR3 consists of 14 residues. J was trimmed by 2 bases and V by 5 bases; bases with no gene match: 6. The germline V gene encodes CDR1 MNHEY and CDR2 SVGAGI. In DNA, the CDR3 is TGTGCCAGCAGTCTAACAGGGGTCACCTACGAGCAGTACTTC. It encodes CASSLTGVTYEQYF.